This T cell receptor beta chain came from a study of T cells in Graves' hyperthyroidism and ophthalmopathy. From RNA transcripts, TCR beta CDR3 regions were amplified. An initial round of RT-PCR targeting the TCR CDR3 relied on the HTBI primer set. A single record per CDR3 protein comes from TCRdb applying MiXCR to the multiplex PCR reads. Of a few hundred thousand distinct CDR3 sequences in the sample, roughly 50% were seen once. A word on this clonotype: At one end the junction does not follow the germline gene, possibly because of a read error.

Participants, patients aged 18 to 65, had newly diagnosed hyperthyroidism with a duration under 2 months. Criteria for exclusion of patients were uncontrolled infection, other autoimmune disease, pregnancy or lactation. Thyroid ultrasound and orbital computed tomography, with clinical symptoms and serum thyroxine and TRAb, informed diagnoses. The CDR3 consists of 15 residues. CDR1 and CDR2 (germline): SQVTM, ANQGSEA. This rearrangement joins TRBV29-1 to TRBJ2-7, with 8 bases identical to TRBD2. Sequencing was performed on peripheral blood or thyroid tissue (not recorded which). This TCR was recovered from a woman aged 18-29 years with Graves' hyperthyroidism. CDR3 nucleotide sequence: TGCAGCGTCGCGGGGGACCGAGCGGGAGTCAACGAGCAGCACTTC. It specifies CSVAGDRAGVNEQHF.